The 4 T cell receptor beta chains below were found in one sample sequenced in a study of beta chain features in type 1 diabetes. All of the isolated RNA was reverse transcribed, so expressed TCRB transcripts were sequenced. Profiled with immunoSEQ multiplex PCR; TCRdb holds only in-frame clones, not every one. The sample has roughly 150,000 clones, about 10% seen once; the top ten hold 0.7%. Study findings and constraints: Among patients with Type 1 diabetes, TCRB CDR3s were moderately but significantly shorter in every one of the four CD4+ subsets.

Their cognate antigens are unknown. Sequenced material: central memory CD4+ T cells from blood. These receptors came from a woman younger than 45 with type 1 diabetes.

The rearrangement uses TRBV19 and TRBJ1-1; 7 bases are shared with TRBD1. The CDR3 is made up of 15 amino acids. CDR1 and CDR2 (germline): LNHDA, SQIVND (reference sequence). Trimming took 5 bases from V and 3 from J; bases not matched to a gene: 9. CDR3 sequence reads: CASSPMDRPDTEAFF. The CDR3 nucleotides read TGTGCCAGTAGTCCAATGGACAGGCCCGACACTGAAGCTTTCTTT.

This clone turned up a few times. The rearrangement links TRBV7-9 to TRBJ2-1, with D perhaps TRBD2 (5 bases). V lost 5 bases, J lost 3 bases, and 11 bases lay in between. The CDR3 has 14 residues. Germline-derived CDR1 and CDR2 are SEHNR and FQNEAQ (reference sequence). The CDR3 bases are TGTGCCAGCAGCCTAGGACTGATCTACAATGAGCAGTTCTTC. Encoded protein: CASSLGLIYNEQFF.

This clone has more than one count but fewer than ten. The genes are TRBV29-1 and TRBJ1-1; 7 bases are a match to TRBD1. This CDR3 has 13 amino acids. Trimming at V came to 1 base and at J to 5 bases, leaving 4 bases not matched to a gene. Germline values: CDR1 SQVTM, CDR2 ANQGSEA. The CDR3 loop is CSVEGDRVTEAFF. CDR3 nucleotides: TGCAGCGTTGAAGGCGACAGGGTAACTGAAGCTTTCTTT.

This chain connects TRBV5-4 to TRBJ2-1, with 8 bases fitting TRBD2. This CDR3 comprises 15 residues. Germline V gene data show CDR1 as SGHNT and CDR2 as YYREEE (reference sequence). Trimming removed 0 bases from V and 8 bases from J; junction bases left unmatched: 7. CDR3 DNA: TGTGCCAGCAGCTTGGATCCGGGAGGGCCTCATGAGCAGTTCTTC. This encodes CASSLDPGGPHEQFF.